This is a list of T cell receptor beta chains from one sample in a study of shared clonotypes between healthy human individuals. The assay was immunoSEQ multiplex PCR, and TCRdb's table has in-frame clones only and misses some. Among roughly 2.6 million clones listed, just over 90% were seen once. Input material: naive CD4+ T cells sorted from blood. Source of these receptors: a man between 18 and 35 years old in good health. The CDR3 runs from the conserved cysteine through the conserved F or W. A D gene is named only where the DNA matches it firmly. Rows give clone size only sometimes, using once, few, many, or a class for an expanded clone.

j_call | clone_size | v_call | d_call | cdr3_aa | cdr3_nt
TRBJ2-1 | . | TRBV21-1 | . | CASSKKWEGLGFF | TGTGCCAGCAGCAAAAAGTGGGAAGGATTGGGCTTCTTC
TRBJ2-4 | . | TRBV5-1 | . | CASSVGVGNIQYF | TGCGCCAGCAGCGTGGGGGTAGGAAACATTCAGTACTTC
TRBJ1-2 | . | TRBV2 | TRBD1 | CASSNLPGQGAYYGYTF | TGTGCCAGCAGTAATTTACCGGGACAGGGGGCTTACTATGGCTACACCTTC
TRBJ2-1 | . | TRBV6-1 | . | CASSERYNEQFF | TGTGCCAGCAGTGAAAGGTACAATGAGCAGTTCTTC
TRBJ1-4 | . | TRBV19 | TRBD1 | CASSEGQGVEKLFF | TGTGCCAGTAGTGAGGGACAGGGAGTAGAAAAACTGTTTTTT
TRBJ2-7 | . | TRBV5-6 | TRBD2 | CASSGTGTSGFKQYF | TGTGCCAGCAGCGGAACCGGGACTAGCGGTTTCAAGCAGTACTTC
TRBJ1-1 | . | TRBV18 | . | CASSHREGPTEAFF | TGTGCCAGCTCCCACCGCGAGGGTCCCACTGAAGCTTTCTTT
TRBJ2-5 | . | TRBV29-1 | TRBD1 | CSVGTGTGGTETQYF | TGCAGCGTTGGGACCGGGACAGGGGGCACGGAGACCCAGTACTTC
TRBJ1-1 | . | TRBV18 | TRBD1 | CASSQDRGNTEAFF | TGTGCCAGCTCACAGGACAGGGGGAACACTGAAGCTTTCTTT
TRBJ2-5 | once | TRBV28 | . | CASSFRQETQYF | TGTGCCAGCAGTTTCAGGCAAGAGACCCAGTACTTC
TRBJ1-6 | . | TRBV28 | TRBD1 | CASSFLQGDSPLHF | TGTGCCAGCAGTTTTTTACAGGGGGATTCACCCCTCCACTTT
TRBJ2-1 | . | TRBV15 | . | CATSAREQSNEQFF | TGTGCCACCAGCGCCCGGGAGCAGTCAAATGAGCAGTTCTTC
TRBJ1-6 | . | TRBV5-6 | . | CASSLDRVGSPLHF | TGTGCCAGCAGCTTGGATAGGGTAGGTTCACCCCTCCACTTT
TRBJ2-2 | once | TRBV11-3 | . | CASSFREPPAGELFF | TGTGCCAGCAGCTTTCGGGAGCCCCCCGCCGGGGAGCTGTTTTTT
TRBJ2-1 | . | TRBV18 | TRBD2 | CASSPPSGGNNEQFF | TGTGCCAGCTCACCACCTAGCGGGGGAAACAATGAGCAGTTCTTC
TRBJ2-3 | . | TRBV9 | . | CASSASGYSTDTQYF | TGTGCCAGCAGCGCAAGCGGATATAGCACAGATACGCAGTATTTT
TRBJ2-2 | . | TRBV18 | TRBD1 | CASSGTGNTGELFF | TGTGCCAGCTCAGGGACAGGGAACACCGGGGAGCTGTTTTTT
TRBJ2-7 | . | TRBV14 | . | CASSQEAQSSYEQYF | TGTGCCAGCAGCCAAGAGGCACAGAGCTCCTACGAGCAGTACTTC
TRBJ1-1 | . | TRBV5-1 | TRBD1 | CASSSGGRNTEAFF | TGCGCCAGCAGCTCAGGGGGCCGGAACACTGAAGCTTTCTTT
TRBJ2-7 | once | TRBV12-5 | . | CASGRGGPYEQYF | TGTGCTAGTGGTCGAGGGGGGCCCTACGAGCAGTACTTC
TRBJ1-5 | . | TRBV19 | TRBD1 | CASRKYTGTGYSNQPQHF | TGTGCCAGTAGGAAATACACCGGGACAGGCTATAGCAATCAGCCCCAGCATTTT
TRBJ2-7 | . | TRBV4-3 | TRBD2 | CASSSHSGGAYEQYF | TGCGCCAGCAGCTCCCATTCCGGGGGGGCCTACGAGCAGTACTTC
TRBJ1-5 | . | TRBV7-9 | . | CASSFGGRGDGQPQHF | TGTGCCAGCAGCTTTGGGGGGAGAGGAGACGGTCAGCCCCAGCATTTT
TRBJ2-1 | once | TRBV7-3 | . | CASSSPGAGEDEQFF | TGTGCCAGCAGCTCCCCCGGGGCTGGGGAGGATGAGCAGTTCTTC
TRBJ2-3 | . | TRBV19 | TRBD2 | CASSSSGSTDTQYF | TGTGCCAGTAGTTCTAGCGGAAGCACAGATACGCAGTATTTT
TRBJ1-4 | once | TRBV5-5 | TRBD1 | CASTQGGTNEKLFF | TGTGCCAGCACCCAGGGGGGAACTAATGAAAAACTGTTTTTT
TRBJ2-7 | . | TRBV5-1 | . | CASSNSGQPYEQYF | TGCGCCAGCAGCAATAGCGGTCAACCCTACGAGCAGTACTTC
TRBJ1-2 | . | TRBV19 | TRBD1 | CASSEEGTGEIYGYTF | TGTGCCAGTAGTGAAGAGGGGACAGGGGAAATCTATGGCTACACCTTC
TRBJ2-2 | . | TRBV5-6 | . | CASSLGHPGGELFF | TGTGCCAGCAGCTTGGGACATCCCGGGGGGGAGCTGTTTTTT
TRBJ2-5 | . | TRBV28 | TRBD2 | CASSSGGRGETQYF | TGTGCCAGCAGTAGCGGGGGGCGGGGTGAGACCCAGTACTTC
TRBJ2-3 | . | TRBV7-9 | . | CASSISGSTDTQYF | TGTGCCAGCAGCATTAGCGGAAGCACAGATACGCAGTATTTT
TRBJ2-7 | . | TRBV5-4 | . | CASSHFRKGEYEQYF | TGTGCCAGCAGCCACTTCCGGAAGGGAGAGTACGAGCAGTACTTC
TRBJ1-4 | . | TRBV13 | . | CASSLQGNEKLFF | TGTGCCAGCAGCTTACAGGGGAATGAAAAACTGTTTTTT
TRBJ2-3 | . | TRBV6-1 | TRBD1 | CASDAGTGSTDTQYF | TGTGCCAGCGATGCCGGGACAGGGAGCACAGATACGCAGTATTTT
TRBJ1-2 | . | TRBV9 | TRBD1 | CASSRSGQDYGYTF | TGTGCCAGCAGCCGTTCAGGACAGGACTATGGCTACACCTTC
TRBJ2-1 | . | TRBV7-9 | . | CASSPGGKVAYNEQFF | TGTGCCAGCAGCCCAGGGGGGAAAGTGGCCTACAATGAGCAGTTCTTC
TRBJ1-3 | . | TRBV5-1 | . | CASSRMDASSGNTIYF | TGCGCCAGCAGCCGGATGGACGCCTCCTCTGGAAACACCATATATTTT
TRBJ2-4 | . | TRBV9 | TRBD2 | CASSVGVSGSSNIQYF | TGTGCCAGCAGCGTAGGGGTTAGCGGGAGTTCGAACATTCAGTACTTC
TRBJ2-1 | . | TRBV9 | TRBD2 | CASSSSGGAHNEQFF | TGTGCCAGCAGCTCTAGCGGGGGGGCACACAATGAGCAGTTCTTC